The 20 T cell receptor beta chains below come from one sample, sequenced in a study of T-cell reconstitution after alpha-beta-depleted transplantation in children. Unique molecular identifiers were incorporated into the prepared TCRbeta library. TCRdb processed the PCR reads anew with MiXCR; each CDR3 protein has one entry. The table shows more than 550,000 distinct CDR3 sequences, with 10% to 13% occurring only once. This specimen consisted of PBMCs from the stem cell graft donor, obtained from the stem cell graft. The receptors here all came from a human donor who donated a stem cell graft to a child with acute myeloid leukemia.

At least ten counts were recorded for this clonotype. CDR3 bases: TGTGCCAGCAGCTGGGACAGTAACTCTGGAAACACCATATATTTT. Protein product: CASSWDSNSGNTIYF. The chain joins TRBV5-6 to TRBJ1-3; TRBD1 agrees at 7 bases. Germline V gives CDR1 SGHDT, CDR2 YYEEEE. The J segment lost 0 bases and the V segment lost 3 bases, leaving 3 bases of the junction unmatched. This CDR3 is built from 15 residues.

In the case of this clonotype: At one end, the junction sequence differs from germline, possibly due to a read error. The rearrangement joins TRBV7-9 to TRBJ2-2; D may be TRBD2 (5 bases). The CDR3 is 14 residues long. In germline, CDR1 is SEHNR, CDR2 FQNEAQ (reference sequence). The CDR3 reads CASSLETLAGELLF. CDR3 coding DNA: TGTGCCAGCAGCTTGGAGACTCTCGCCGGGGAGCTGTTATTT.

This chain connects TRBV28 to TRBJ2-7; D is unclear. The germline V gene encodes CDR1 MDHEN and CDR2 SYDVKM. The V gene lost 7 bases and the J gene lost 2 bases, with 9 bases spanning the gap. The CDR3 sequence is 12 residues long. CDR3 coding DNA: TGTGCCAGCACGGCACTCACCTACGAGCAGTACTTC. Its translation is CASTALTYEQYF.

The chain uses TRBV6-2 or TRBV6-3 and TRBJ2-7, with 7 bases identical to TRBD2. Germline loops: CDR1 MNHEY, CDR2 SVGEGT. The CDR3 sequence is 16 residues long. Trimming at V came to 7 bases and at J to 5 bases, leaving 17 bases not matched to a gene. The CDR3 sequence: CASKKTVGRVKDEQYF. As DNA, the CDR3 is TGTGCCAGCAAAAAGACGGTAGGGAGGGTGAAGGACGAGCAGTACTTC.

The CDR3 nucleotides are TGCGCCAGCAGCTTGATCCCGGGACTAGCTGGTGACAATGAGCAGTTCTTC. This codes for CASSLIPGLAGDNEQFF. V gene TRBV5-1 combines with J gene TRBJ2-1, with 9 bases that match TRBD2. CDR3 size: 17 residues. J gave up 5 bases and V 1 base, and 10 bases lay outside the gene matches. The germline CDR1 and CDR2 sequences are SGHRS and YFSETQ.

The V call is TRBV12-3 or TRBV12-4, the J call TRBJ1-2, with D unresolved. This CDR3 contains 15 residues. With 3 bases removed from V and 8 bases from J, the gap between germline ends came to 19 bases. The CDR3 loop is CASSFEDRRFFGYTF. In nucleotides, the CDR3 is TGTGCCAGCAGTTTCGAGGACCGGCGCTTTTTCGGCTACACCTTC.

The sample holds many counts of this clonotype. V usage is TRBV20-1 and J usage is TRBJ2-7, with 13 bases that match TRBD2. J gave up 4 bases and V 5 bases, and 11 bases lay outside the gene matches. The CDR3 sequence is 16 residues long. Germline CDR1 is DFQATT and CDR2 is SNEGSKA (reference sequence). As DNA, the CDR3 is TGCAGTGCTCCTCGGACTAGCGGGAGTCTCTCTTACGAGCAGTACTTC. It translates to CSAPRTSGSLSYEQYF.

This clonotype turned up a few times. CDR3 loop: CASSLTRAGDGKQYF. The CDR3 bases are TGTGCCAGCAGTTTAACGAGAGCGGGAGACGGGAAGCAGTACTTC. The V call is TRBV6-5, the J call TRBJ2-7, with 8 nucleotides matching TRBD2. The V segment lost 4 bases and the J segment 8 bases; nucleotides outside the gene matches: 13. The germline gives CDR1 MNHEY, CDR2 SVGAGI. There are 15 residues in the CDR3.

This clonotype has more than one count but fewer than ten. The CDR3 region is CSVRGGGGRDEQFF. CDR3 DNA: TGCAGCGTTCGAGGAGGCGGCGGGAGAGATGAGCAGTTCTTC. This chain uses TRBV29-1 with TRBJ2-1; 7 positions agree with TRBD2. Germline CDR1 reads SQVTM; CDR2 reads ANQGSEA. CDR3 size: 14 residues. Trimming cost V 5 bases and J 8 bases; bases outside gene matches: 12.

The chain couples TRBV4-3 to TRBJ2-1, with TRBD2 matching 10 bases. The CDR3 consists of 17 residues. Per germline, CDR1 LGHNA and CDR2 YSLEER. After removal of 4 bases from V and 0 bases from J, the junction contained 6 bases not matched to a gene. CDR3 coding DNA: TGCGCCAGCAGCCGTTCCGGGACTAGCGTCTCCTACAATGAGCAGTTCTTC. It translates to CASSRSGTSVSYNEQFF.

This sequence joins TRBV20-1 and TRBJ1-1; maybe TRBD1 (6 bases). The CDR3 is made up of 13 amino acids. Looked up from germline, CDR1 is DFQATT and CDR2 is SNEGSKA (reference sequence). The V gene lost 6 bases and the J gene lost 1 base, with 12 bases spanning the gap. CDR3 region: CSALIRGNTEAFF. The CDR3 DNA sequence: TGCAGTGCCCTTATCAGGGGGAACACTGAAGCTTTCTTT.

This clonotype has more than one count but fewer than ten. In DNA form, the CDR3 reads TGTGCCAGCAGACTAGCGGGAGGGCCGGTTCAAGGCAATGAGCAGTTCTTC. Translating gives CASRLAGGPVQGNEQFF. The chain has TRBV28 and TRBJ2-1; 13 bases match TRBD2. Germline V gene sequence: CDR1 MDHEN, CDR2 SYDVKM. The CDR3 length is 17 residues. Losses at the gene ends were 6 bases for V and 6 bases for J; bases not matched to a gene: 11.

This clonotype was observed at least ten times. CDR3 in amino acids: CASSSFSSGQGNEQFF. The CDR3 DNA reads TGCGCCAGCAGCTCGTTTTCTAGCGGACAAGGGAATGAGCAGTTCTTC. The chain recombines TRBV5-1 with TRBJ2-1, with TRBD2 matching 7 bases. The V segment lost 3 bases and the J segment 7 bases; nucleotides outside the gene matches: 13. This CDR3 region has 16 residues. The germline V gene encodes CDR1 SGHRS and CDR2 YFSETQ. The complete variable domain, with remaining parts taken from reference TRBV5-1 and TRBJ2-1, reads KAGVTQTPRYLIKTRGQQVTLSCSPISGHRSVSWYQQTPGQGLQFLFEYFSETQRNKGNFPGRFSGRQFSNSRSEMNVSTLELGDSALYLCASSSFSSGQGNEQFFGPGTRLTVL.

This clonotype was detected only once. CDR3 sequence: CASSDGWTGVDYEQYF. CDR3 DNA sequence: TGTGCCAGCAGTGATGGTTGGACAGGGGTTGACTACGAGCAGTACTTC. The gene calls are TRBV2 and TRBJ2-7; 9 nucleotides match TRBD1. Looked up from germline, CDR1 is SNHLY and CDR2 is FYNNEI. V was clipped by 3 bases and J by 3 bases; unmatched bases: 9. This CDR3 is built from 16 residues.

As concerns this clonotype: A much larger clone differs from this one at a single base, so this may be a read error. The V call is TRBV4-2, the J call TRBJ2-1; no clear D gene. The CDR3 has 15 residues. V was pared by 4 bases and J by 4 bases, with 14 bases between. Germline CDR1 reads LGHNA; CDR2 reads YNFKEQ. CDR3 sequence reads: CASSPLGLGYNEQFF. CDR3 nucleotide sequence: TGTGCCAGCAGCCCTCTGGGCCTCGGGTACAATGAGCAGTTCTTC.

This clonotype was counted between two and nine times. The CDR3 spells CSASTRTGADTQYF. CDR3 bases: TGCAGTGCCTCAACCCGGACAGGGGCAGATACGCAGTATTTT. The rearrangement joins TRBV20-1 to TRBJ2-3; 9 nucleotides align to TRBD1. The CDR3 runs to 14 residues. The germline CDR1 and CDR2 sequences are DFQATT and SNEGSKA (reference sequence). V lost 6 bases to trimming and J lost 4 bases; unmatched junction nucleotides: 8.

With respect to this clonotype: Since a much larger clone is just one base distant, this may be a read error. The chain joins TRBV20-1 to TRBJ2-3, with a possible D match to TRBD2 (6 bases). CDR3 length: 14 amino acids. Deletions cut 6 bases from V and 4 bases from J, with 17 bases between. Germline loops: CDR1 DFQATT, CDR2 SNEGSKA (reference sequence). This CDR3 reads CSALTSAIPDTQYF. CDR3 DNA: TGCAGTGCCCTGACTAGTGCCATCCCAGATACGCAGTATTTT.

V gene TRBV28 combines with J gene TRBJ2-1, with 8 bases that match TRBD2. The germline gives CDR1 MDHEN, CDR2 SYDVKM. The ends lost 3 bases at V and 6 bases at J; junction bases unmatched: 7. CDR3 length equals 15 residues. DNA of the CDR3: TGTGCCAGCAGTTTGAGGGGGACTAGTCTCAATGAGCAGTTCTTC. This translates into CASSLRGTSLNEQFF.

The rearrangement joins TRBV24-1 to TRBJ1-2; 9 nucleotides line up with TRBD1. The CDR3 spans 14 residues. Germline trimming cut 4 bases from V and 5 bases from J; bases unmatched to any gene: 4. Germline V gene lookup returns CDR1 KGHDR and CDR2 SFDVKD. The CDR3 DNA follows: TGTGCCACCAGTGACCCGACAGGGGGGTATGGCTACACCTTC. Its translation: CATSDPTGGYGYTF.

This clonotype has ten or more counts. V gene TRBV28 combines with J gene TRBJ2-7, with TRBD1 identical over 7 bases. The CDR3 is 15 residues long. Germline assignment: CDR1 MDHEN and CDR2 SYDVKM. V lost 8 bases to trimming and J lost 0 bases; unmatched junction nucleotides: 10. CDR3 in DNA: TGTGCCAGCCTTCCGGGACAGAGGAGCTCCTACGAGCAGTACTTC. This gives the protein CASLPGQRSSYEQYF. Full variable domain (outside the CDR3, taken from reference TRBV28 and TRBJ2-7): DVKVTQSSRYLVKRTGEKVFLECVQDMDHENMFWYRQDPGLGLRLIYFSYDVKMKEKGDIPEGYSVSREKKERFSLILESASTNQTSMYLCASLPGQRSSYEQYFGPGTRLTVT.